This T cell receptor beta chain was observed in a study of regulatory T cells in long-lasting Graves disease. Time point indicated: persistent/refractory GD, antithyroid drugs over 5 years with positive TRAb. PBMCs provided the RNA from which the TCR library was made. To make TCR beta libraries, researchers used iRepertoire HTBI primers and Arm-PCR of CDR3 regions. In TCRdb, the multiplex PCR reads were re-called with MiXCR into one record per CDR3 protein. The profile shows hundreds of thousands of distinct CDR3 sequences, approximately 23% of them singletons. Germline V lookup: CDR1 SGHRS, CDR2 YFSETQ. The CDR3 length is 14 residues. V was shortened by 3 bases and J by 5 bases, with 14 bases between the two germline ends.

The TCR was taken from a female donor with Graves disease. The rearrangement uses TRBV5-1 and TRBJ2-5; possible D gene TRBD1, 6 bases. The specimen was peripheral blood mononuclear cells (PBMCs), collected when the disease was refractory, from a patient treated with antithyroid drugs. The CDR3 loop is CASSYGQSAETQYF. DNA for the CDR3: TGCGCCAGCAGCTACGGACAGTCGGCGGAGACCCAGTACTTC. The complete variable domain, with remaining parts taken from reference TRBV5-1 and TRBJ2-5, reads KAGVTQTPRYLIKTRGQQVTLSCSPISGHRSVSWYQQTPGQGLQFLFEYFSETQRNKGNFPGRFSGRQFSNSRSEMNVSTLELGDSALYLCASSYGQSAETQYFGPGTRLLVL.